A single sample is the source of the 26 T cell receptor beta chains below, sequenced in a study of cytomegalovirus exposure and HLA in healthy donors. Amplification used 60 Vbeta primers and 13 Jbeta primers. Here immunoSEQ multiplex PCR was the method, and the copy in TCRdb shows in-frame clones only, minus some. The sample lists about 190,000 clones; roughly 80% were seen once. Material: PBMCs. The source is a woman between 25 and 40 years old in good health and CMV-seropositive.

This clone was counted between two and nine times. The CDR3, as DNA: TGTGCCAGCAGGTCGGGACAGGACTCCTACGAGCAGTACTTC. This encodes CASRSGQDSYEQYF. V and J are TRBV28 and TRBJ2-7, with 8 nucleotides matching TRBD1. J lost 0 bases, V lost 6 bases, and 4 bases had no gene match. This CDR3 region has 14 residues. Germline CDR1 is MDHEN and CDR2 is SYDVKM. Complete variable domain (other parts from reference TRBV28 and TRBJ2-7): DVKVTQSSRYLVKRTGEKVFLECVQDMDHENMFWYRQDPGLGLRLIYFSYDVKMKEKGDIPEGYSVSREKKERFSLILESASTNQTSMYLCASRSGQDSYEQYFGPGTRLTVT.

This rearrangement joins TRBV5-1 to TRBJ2-3; 10 positions agree with TRBD2. V lost 1 base to trimming and J lost 5 bases; unmatched junction nucleotides: 10. This CDR3 has 17 amino acids. The V gene's germline CDR1 is SGHRS and CDR2 YFSETQ. CDR3 coding DNA: TGCGCCAGCAGCTTGAGTCCCAGCGGGGGGGCCAGAGATACGCAGTATTTT. Its protein is CASSLSPSGGARDTQYF.

This chain links TRBV7-2 with TRBJ2-5; weak D call: TRBD2 (5 bases). Germline CDR1 is SGHTA and CDR2 is FQGNSA. V lost 1 base and J 13 bases, leaving 16 bases between the germline ends. CDR3 length equals 13 residues. CDR3 residues: CASSLERRSPPYF. The CDR3 DNA reads as TGTGCCAGCAGCTTAGAGCGGCGGTCTCCCCCGTACTTC.

The genes are TRBV2 and TRBJ1-5; 7 bases match TRBD1. Losses at the gene ends were 1 base for V and 2 bases for J; bases not matched to a gene: 2. The CDR3 is 15 residues long. CDR1 and CDR2 from the germline V gene are SNHLY and FYNNEI. The CDR3 DNA reads TGTGCCAGCAGTGAAGAGGGGGCGGGCAATCAGCCCCAGCATTTT. Translated, it gives CASSEEGAGNQPQHF.

For the CDR3, the DNA is TGCGCCAGCAACCGGGGACAGGGAGCCTACGAGCAGTACTTC. Protein sequence: CASNRGQGAYEQYF. J is TRBJ2-7 and V is TRBV5-1; 9 bases agree with TRBD1. CDR1 is SGHRS and CDR2 is YFSETQ in the germline V gene. J lost 2 bases, V lost 6 bases, and 6 bases had no gene match. This CDR3 region has 14 residues.

The chain joins TRBV7-9 to TRBJ1-5; 7 bases fit TRBD1. V lost 0 bases to trimming and J lost 6 bases; unmatched junction nucleotides: 11. The CDR3 has 17 residues. The germline V gene encodes CDR1 SEHNR and CDR2 FQNEAQ (reference sequence). Here the CDR3 DNA reads TGTGCCAGCAGCTTAGCTTATATCTCAGGGGACAGTCAGCCCCAGCATTTT. Its translation is CASSLAYISGDSQPQHF.

This clone came up once. V gene TRBV9 combines with J gene TRBJ2-3; possibly TRBD2 for D (6 bases). CDR1 is SGDLS and CDR2 is YYNGEE in the germline V gene. Deletions cut 3 bases from V and 3 bases from J, with 17 bases between. This CDR3 is 16 amino acids long. The chain's CDR3 is CASSAGGRGRTDTQYF. CDR3 coding DNA: TGTGCCAGCAGCGCAGGTGGGCGGGGAAGGACAGATACGCAGTATTTT.

The V and J genes are TRBV28 and TRBJ1-5; TRBD1 matches 8 bases. V dropped 3 bases and J dropped 7; count of bases not matched to a gene: 5. There are 14 residues in the CDR3. Per the germline V gene, CDR1 is MDHEN and CDR2 is SYDVKM. The CDR3 coding sequence is TGTGCCAGCAGTTTTGCAGGGGGCGGACAGCCCCAGCATTTT. Protein: CASSFAGGGQPQHF.

This rearrangement joins TRBV2 to TRBJ1-1, with a possible D match to TRBD1 (5 bases). Germline CDR1 SNHLY, CDR2 FYNNEI. V lost 8 bases to trimming and J lost 3 bases, with 25 bases between them. The CDR3 loop spans 17 amino acids. CDR3 coding DNA: TGTGCCAGCCTTATACTGGTAGGCAGGGATGAGGACACTGAAGCTTTCTTT. This encodes CASLILVGRDEDTEAFF.

The CDR3 spells CASSLPSQETQYF. CDR3 sequence (DNA): TGTGCCAGCAGCTTACCTAGCCAAGAGACCCAGTACTTC. This sequence joins TRBV7-2 and TRBJ2-5; D gene unclear. Trimming stripped 2 bases from V and 1 base from J, with 5 bases between. Germline values: CDR1 SGHTA, CDR2 FQGNSA. The CDR3 runs to 13 residues. The whole variable domain, remainder taken from reference TRBV7-2 and TRBJ2-5, is GAGVSQSPSNKVTEKGKDVELRCDPISGHTALYWYRQSLGQGLEFLIYFQGNSAPDKSGLPSDRFSAERTGGSVSTLTIQRTQQEDSAVYLCASSLPSQETQYFGPGTRLLVL.

The chain employs TRBV11-1 and TRBJ1-1; perhaps TRBD1 as D (6 bases). Germline V gene sequence: CDR1 SGHAT, CDR2 FQDESV (reference sequence). CDR3 length: 13 residues. V lost 8 bases to trimming and J lost 4 bases, with 14 bases between them. The CDR3 loop is CASGPLGGTEAFF. In DNA, the CDR3 is TGTGCCAGCGGGCCGTTAGGGGGCACTGAAGCTTTCTTT.

This chain joins TRBV9 and TRBJ2-2; tentative D call: TRBD2 (5 bases). V was clipped by 4 bases and J by 2 bases, with 12 bases between them. This CDR3 has 15 residues. CDR1 and CDR2 (germline): SGDLS, YYNGEE. CDR3 residues: CASSLWTGNTGELFF. The CDR3 DNA reads TGTGCCAGCAGCCTCTGGACGGGAAACACCGGGGAGCTGTTTTTT.

The chain carries TRBV27 and TRBJ2-7; TRBD2 is a possible D gene (6 bases). The CDR3 loop spans 13 amino acids. Looked up from germline, CDR1 is MNHEY and CDR2 is SMNVEV (reference sequence). The germline V and J ends were trimmed by 6 bases and 4 bases, with 13 bases remaining between them. This chain's CDR3 is CASRAGGIYEQYF. As DNA, the CDR3 is TGTGCCAGCAGAGCAGGCGGGATATACGAGCAGTACTTC.

The chain links TRBV5-1 to TRBJ1-2; TRBD1 matches 7 bases. This CDR3 has 16 residues. The trim removed 0 bases at V and 5 bases at J, leaving 10 bases unmatched. In germline, CDR1 is SGHRS, CDR2 YFSETQ. CDR3 coding DNA: TGCGCCAGCAGCTTGGCTCAGGGGGACGAGGGGTATGGCTACACCTTC. Amino acids: CASSLAQGDEGYGYTF.

The chain carries TRBV7-9 and TRBJ1-5; TRBD1 aligns across 8 bases. Per germline, CDR1 SEHNR and CDR2 FQNEAQ (reference sequence). V trimming: 0 bases; J trimming: 6 bases; junction bases outside the gene matches: 10. This CDR3 contains 17 residues. In DNA form, the CDR3 reads TGTGCCAGCAGCTTAGCAAGGACAGGGCTACCCACTCAGCCCCAGCATTTT. This encodes CASSLARTGLPTQPQHF. The full variable domain, rest sourced from reference TRBV7-9 and TRBJ1-5, is DTGVSQNPRHKITKRGQNVTFRCDPISEHNRLYWYRQTLGQGPEFLTYFQNEAQLEKSRLLSDRFSAERPKGSFSTLEIQRTEQGDSAMYLCASSLARTGLPTQPQHFGDGTRLSIL.

The chain combines TRBV25-1 with TRBJ2-2, with a possible D match to TRBD2 (6 bases). In germline, CDR1 is MGHDK, CDR2 SYGVNS. This CDR3 is 14 amino acids long. V shed 7 bases and J shed 6 bases, with 15 bases lying between them. CDR3 nucleotides: TGTGCCAGCAACCCGGCGGGGTGGGCCGGGGAGCTGTTTTTT. Encoded protein: CASNPAGWAGELFF. Complete variable domain (other parts from reference TRBV25-1 and TRBJ2-2): EADIYQTPRYLVIGTGKKITLECSQTMGHDKMYWYQQDPGMELHLIHYSYGVNSTEKGDLSSESTVSRIRTEHFPLTLESARPSHTSQYLCASNPAGWAGELFFGEGSRLTVL.

The CDR3 DNA is TGTGCCAGCAAACTAGCGGGAGGGCCTTACGAGCAGTACTTC. Translated, it gives CASKLAGGPYEQYF. The chain carries TRBV6-5 and TRBJ2-7; 13 bases are a match to TRBD2. This CDR3 is 14 amino acids long. CDR1 and CDR2 from the germline V gene are MNHEY and SVGAGI. Trimming removed 7 bases from V and 4 bases from J; junction bases left unmatched: 4.

This chain uses TRBV2 with TRBJ1-1; 9 bases map to TRBD1. CDR1 and CDR2 from the germline V gene are SNHLY and FYNNEI. With 8 bases clipped from V and 5 bases from J, the junction kept 12 bases outside the gene matches. There are 15 residues in the CDR3. For the CDR3, the DNA is TGTGCCAGCCAAATACTACAGGGGGCTGGAACTGAAGCTTTCTTT. Amino acid sequence: CASQILQGAGTEAFF.

This chain links TRBV30 with TRBJ2-3, with D perhaps matching TRBD1 (5 bases). The V gene's germline CDR1 is GTSNPN and CDR2 SVGIG (reference sequence). The V end lost 2 bases, the J end lost 10 bases, and 16 bases lay between the germline ends. The CDR3 has 13 amino acids. The CDR3 region is CAWSRQGTEAQYF. The CDR3 DNA sequence: TGTGCCTGGAGTCGGCAGGGCACAGAAGCGCAGTATTTT. Together with reference TRBV30 and TRBJ2-3, the CDR3 gives the full variable domain: SQTIHQWPATLVQPVGSPLSLECTVEGTSNPNLYWYRQAAGRGLQLLFYSVGIGQISSEVPQNLSASRPQDRQFILSSKKLLLSDSGFYLCAWSRQGTEAQYFGPGTRLTVL.

The chain uses TRBV27 and TRBJ1-1; 8 bases align to TRBD1. The CDR3 extends over 16 amino acids. In germline, CDR1 is MNHEY, CDR2 SMNVEV (reference sequence). The ends lost 5 bases at V and 5 bases at J; junction bases unmatched: 13. CDR3 region: CASSRPGTGMGTEAFF. The CDR3 DNA sequence: TGTGCCAGCAGTCGTCCCGGGACAGGAATGGGAACTGAAGCTTTCTTT.

The CDR3 nucleotides read TGTGCCAGCAGTTTATTTCCGGGGGGGCCCGGTACGCAGTATTTT. Translating gives CASSLFPGGPGTQYF. This rearrangement joins TRBV27 to TRBJ2-3; 8 bases match TRBD2. The germline V gene has CDR1 MNHEY and CDR2 SMNVEV (reference sequence). The CDR3 sequence is 15 residues long. The junction had 8 bases not matched to a gene; V was cut back by 1 base and J by 8 bases.

The J gene is TRBJ1-6, the V gene TRBV30, with D possibly matching TRBD1 (6 bases). The CDR3 runs 14 residues. V dropped 0 bases and J dropped 14 bases, with 17 bases sitting between them. The germline V gene encodes CDR1 GTSNPN and CDR2 SVGIG (reference sequence). The CDR3 region has the DNA TGTGCCTGGAGTGTACGACGGTCCTACAGGGCCCTCCACTTT. It yields the protein CAWSVRRSYRALHF.

The V gene is TRBV7-2, the J gene TRBJ1-2; D is undetermined. CDR1 and CDR2 (germline): SGHTA, FQGNSA. This CDR3 has 12 residues. V lost 2 bases and J lost 11, with 12 bases in between. DNA of the CDR3: TGTGCCAGCAGCTTAAGAACAGATGTGTACACCTTC. This codes for CASSLRTDVYTF.

Here the CDR3 DNA reads TGCGCCAGCAGCGAGGGACTAGCGGTCTACGAGCAGTACTTC. Amino acid sequence: CASSEGLAVYEQYF. The J gene is TRBJ2-5, the V gene TRBV5-1, with TRBD2 matching 11 bases. The J call may be incorrect, as the DNA end agrees better with TRBJ2-7. The CDR3 consists of 14 residues. CDR1 and CDR2 (germline): SGHRS, YFSETQ.

V and J are TRBV4-1 and TRBJ2-3, with TRBD2 identical over 8 bases. The CDR3 is 14 residues long. With 5 bases clipped from V and 4 bases from J, the junction kept 5 bases outside the gene matches. Germline V lookup: CDR1 MGHRA, CDR2 YSYEKL. The CDR3 sequence is CASSGAGAADTQYF. The CDR3 region has the DNA TGCGCCAGCAGCGGAGCGGGAGCCGCAGATACGCAGTATTTT.

This chain links TRBV6-5 with TRBJ2-5; the D gene is possibly TRBD2 (7 bases). Deletions cut 11 bases from V and 5 bases from J, with 12 bases between. This CDR3 is built from 11 residues. Germline V gene lookup returns CDR1 MNHEY and CDR2 SVGAGI. CDR3 loop: CAARGGETQYF. The CDR3 DNA reads as TGTGCCGCGAGGGGGGGTGAGACCCAGTACTTC.